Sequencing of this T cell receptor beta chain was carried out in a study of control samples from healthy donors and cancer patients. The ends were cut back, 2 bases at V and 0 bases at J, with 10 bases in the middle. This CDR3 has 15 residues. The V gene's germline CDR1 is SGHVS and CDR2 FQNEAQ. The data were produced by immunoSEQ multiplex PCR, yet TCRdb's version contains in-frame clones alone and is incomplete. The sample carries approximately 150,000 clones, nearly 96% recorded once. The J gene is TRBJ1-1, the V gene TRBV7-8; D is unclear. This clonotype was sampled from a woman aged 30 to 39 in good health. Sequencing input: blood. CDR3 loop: CASSLLAGMNTEAFF. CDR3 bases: TGTGCCAGCAGCTTACTCGCGGGGATGAACACTGAAGCTTTCTTT.